The T cell receptor (beta chain) described here comes from a study of early T cells in non-severe SARS-CoV-2 infection. Study details: From unsorted whole blood, bulk RNA was sequenced, and the chains remained unpaired. Study observations and caveats: Comparison of clonotypes with VDJdb favored anti-spike CD8 responses while missing private and CD4 specificities.

As to this clonotype: Its antigen is unknown. This could be a read error, since a much larger clone is one nucleotide away.

This CDR3 contains 13 residues. Looked up from germline, CDR1 is SGHVS and CDR2 is FNYEAQ. Between the trimmed V and J ends, which lost 4 bases and 3 bases, there was a span of 10 bases. Unique molecular identifiers (one per individual cDNA molecule) were attached. TCRdb redid the calling of the 5' RACE reads with MiXCR, one entry per CDR3 protein. This table holds some 61,000 distinct CDR3 sequences, less than 15% found once. This TCR was recovered from an adult who was a healthcare worker with PCR-confirmed SARS-CoV-2 infection or an uninfected control (not recorded which). The rearrangement uses TRBV7-6 and TRBJ2-7; D is possibly TRBD2 (5 bases). The material sequenced was whole blood. The CDR3 coding sequence is TGTGCCAGCAGCTCCACTCGGGGCTACGAGCAGTACTTC. It encodes CASSSTRGYEQYF.